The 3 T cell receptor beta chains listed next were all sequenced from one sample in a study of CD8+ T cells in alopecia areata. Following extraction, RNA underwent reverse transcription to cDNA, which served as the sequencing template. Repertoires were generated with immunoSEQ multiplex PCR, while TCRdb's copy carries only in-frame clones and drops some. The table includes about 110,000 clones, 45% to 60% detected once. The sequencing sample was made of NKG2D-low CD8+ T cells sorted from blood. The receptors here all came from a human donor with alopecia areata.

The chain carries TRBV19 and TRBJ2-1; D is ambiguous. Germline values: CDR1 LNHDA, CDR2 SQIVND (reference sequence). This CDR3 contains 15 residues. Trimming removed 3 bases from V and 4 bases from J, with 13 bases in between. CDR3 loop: CASSISDARYNEQFF. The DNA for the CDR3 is TGTGCCAGTAGTATCTCAGACGCTAGGTACAATGAGCAGTTCTTC.

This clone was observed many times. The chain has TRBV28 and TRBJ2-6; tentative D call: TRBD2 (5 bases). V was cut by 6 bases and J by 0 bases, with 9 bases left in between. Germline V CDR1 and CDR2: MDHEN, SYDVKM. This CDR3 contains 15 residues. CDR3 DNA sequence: TGTGCCAGCAGCTTGGGGAGCTCTGGGGCCAACGTCCTGACTTTC. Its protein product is CASSLGSSGANVLTF.

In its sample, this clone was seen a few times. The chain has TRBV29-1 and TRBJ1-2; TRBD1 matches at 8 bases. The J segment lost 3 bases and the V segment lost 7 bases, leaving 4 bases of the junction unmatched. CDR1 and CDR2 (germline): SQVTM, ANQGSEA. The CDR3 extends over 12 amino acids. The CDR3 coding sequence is TGCAGCGGGACAGGGACGGACTATGGCTACACCTTC. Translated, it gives CSGTGTDYGYTF.